This is a list of T cell receptor beta chains from one sample in a study of molecular identifiers for immune sequencing clone quantification. TCRdb passed the PCR reads through MiXCR, listing each CDR3 protein once. The sample yields some 590,000 distinct CDR3 sequences, 25% seen once. The sequenced sample consisted of naive CD8+ T cells from blood, with Jurkat cell RNA spiked in. All receptors derive from a human donor in good health. Some libraries in this study had Jurkat cell RNA spiked in. The CDR3 runs from the conserved cysteine through the conserved F or W. The D gene is left open where the match is weak. For some rows the clone size is stated as once, few or many, or as a class when expanded; others skip it.

v_gene	j_gene	d_gene	abundance	CDR3nt	CDR3aa
TRBV4-3	TRBJ1-2	TRBD1	few	TGCGCCAGCAGCCAAGATTCCCCAACAACCGGGACAGGGGTCTATGGCTACACCTTC	CASSQDSPTTGTGVYGYTF
TRBV6-1	TRBJ2-7	-	few	TGTGCCAGCAGTGAAGGAAGTACGGATCTGGACTTC	CASSEGSTDLDF
TRBV19	TRBJ2-6	-	many	TGTGCCAGTAGTATCTGGGACACCCTCTATCCCTCTGGGGCCAACGTCCTGACTTTC	CASSIWDTLYPSGANVLTF
TRBV28	TRBJ2-1	-	few	TGTGCCAACAGCCGGGAGAGCTCCTACAATGAGCAGTTCTTC	CANSRESSYNEQFF
TRBV7-2	TRBJ2-2	-	many	TGTGCCAGCAGCCCTTCGTGGTTGGCCGGGGAGCTGTTTTTT	CASSPSWLAGELFF
TRBV6-2/TRBV6-3	TRBJ2-7	-	few	TGTGCCAGCACCATTACTACCTCCTACGAGCAGTACTTC	CASTITTSYEQYF
TRBV19	TRBJ2-7	TRBD1	few	TGTGCCAGTAGTGCGGGACAGGGGGCTGGGTACGAGCAGTACTTC	CASSAGQGAGYEQYF
TRBV6-5	TRBJ1-5	-	many	TGTGCCAGCAGTTACCCGGGGGACACGCGATCGTATTGCAATCAGCCCCAGCATTTT	CASSYPGDTRSYCNQPQHF
TRBV4-1	TRBJ2-3	TRBD2	once	TGCGCCAGCAGCCGAGGCTTCGGCGGGGGGGCCACAGATACGCAGTATTTT	CASSRGFGGGATDTQYF
TRBV27	TRBJ2-3	-	few	TGTGCTAGCTGGGCGGGTACAGATACGCAGTATTTT	CASWAGTDTQYF
TRBV6-6	TRBJ1-5	-	many	TGTGCCAGCAGTCCCCTGGGGGGTCAGCCCCAGCATTTT	CASSPLGGQPQHF
TRBV4-3	TRBJ2-6	-	many	TGCGCCAGCAGCCAAGATGGTGCCGGGAACTCTGGGGCCAACGTCCTGACTTTC	CASSQDGAGNSGANVLTF
TRBV19	TRBJ1-1	-	few	TGTGCCAGTAGTATGGTCCCGCTAGCGAACACTGAAGCTTTCTTT	CASSMVPLANTEAFF
TRBV7-2	TRBJ1-4	TRBD1	many	TGTGCCAGCAGCTTAGACAGGGGAAAACTGTTTTTT	CASSLDRGKLFF
TRBV20-1	TRBJ2-1	-	-	TGCAGTGCTAGAGATGCGACAGCGTACAATGAGCAGTTCTTC	CSARDATAYNEQFF
TRBV5-6	TRBJ2-2	TRBD2	-	TGTGCCAGCAGCTTGTCAGGCGGGAGTCCCACCGGGGAGCTGTTTTTT	CASSLSGGSPTGELFF
TRBV4-1	TRBJ2-7	-	many	TGCGCCAGCAGCCACGGGGACTCCAACTACGAGCAGTACTTC	CASSHGDSNYEQYF
TRBV19	TRBJ2-1	-	few	TGTGCCAGTAGTATTACTTACGGCCGCAATGAGCAGTTCTTC	CASSITYGRNEQFF
TRBV27	TRBJ2-1	-	few	TGTGCCAGCAGTTCCCGCCGGGAATTTAGGGACAATGAGCAGTTCTTC	CASSSRREFRDNEQFF
TRBV7-2	TRBJ1-1	-	few	TGTGCCAGCAGCTCCCACCCGGGACAAACGAACACTGAAGCTTTCTTT	CASSSHPGQTNTEAFF
TRBV12-3/TRBV12-4	TRBJ1-5	-	many	TGTGCCAGCAGTTTAGATCCCTCCAATCAGCCCCAGCATTTT	CASSLDPSNQPQHF
TRBV5-1	TRBJ2-7	-	few	TGCGCCAGCAGCTTGGCTTGGGGGTACTCCTACGAGCAGTACTTC	CASSLAWGYSYEQYF
TRBV12-3/TRBV12-4	TRBJ1-1	TRBD1	-	TGTGCCAGCAGTTTAGGGGGACAGGTGGACGAAGCTTTCTTT	CASSLGGQVDEAFF
TRBV2	TRBJ2-1	-	few	TGTGCCAGCAGTGAAGGAGGCCCCGGGAATGAGCAGTTCTTC	CASSEGGPGNEQFF
TRBV7-2	TRBJ1-1	-	few	TGTGCCAGCAGCTTAGCGCGGTTTTCCGTGAACACTGAAGCTTTCTTT	CASSLARFSVNTEAFF
TRBV19	TRBJ2-3	TRBD2	few	TGTGCCAGTAGTGAAGGGACTAGCGGGATCCACAGGGGAGATACGCAGTATTTT	CASSEGTSGIHRGDTQYF
TRBV7-2	TRBJ2-1	-	many	TGTGCCAGCAGTCGATCGGGGGAGGACTACAATGAGCAGTTCTTC	CASSRSGEDYNEQFF
TRBV2	TRBJ2-1	-	-	TGTGCCAGCAGTGAAGCCCACAGGGATGAGCAGTTCTTC	CASSEAHRDEQFF
TRBV4-1	TRBJ2-1	-	many	TGCGCCAGCAGCCAAGCGGGGACCACCAAGTTCTTC	CASSQAGTTKFF
TRBV7-9	TRBJ2-1	TRBD2	few	TGTGCCAGCAGCTTAACACTAGCGGTATACAATGAGCAGTTCTTC	CASSLTLAVYNEQFF
TRBV5-1	TRBJ2-7	TRBD1	many	TGCGCCAGCAGCGGAATGACAGGGGTGAGCTACGAGCAGTACTTC	CASSGMTGVSYEQYF
TRBV12-3/TRBV12-4	TRBJ1-6	TRBD1	few	TGTGCCAGCAGTTGGACAGGGGGGCCCCCTGATAATTCACCCCTCCACTTT	CASSWTGGPPDNSPLHF